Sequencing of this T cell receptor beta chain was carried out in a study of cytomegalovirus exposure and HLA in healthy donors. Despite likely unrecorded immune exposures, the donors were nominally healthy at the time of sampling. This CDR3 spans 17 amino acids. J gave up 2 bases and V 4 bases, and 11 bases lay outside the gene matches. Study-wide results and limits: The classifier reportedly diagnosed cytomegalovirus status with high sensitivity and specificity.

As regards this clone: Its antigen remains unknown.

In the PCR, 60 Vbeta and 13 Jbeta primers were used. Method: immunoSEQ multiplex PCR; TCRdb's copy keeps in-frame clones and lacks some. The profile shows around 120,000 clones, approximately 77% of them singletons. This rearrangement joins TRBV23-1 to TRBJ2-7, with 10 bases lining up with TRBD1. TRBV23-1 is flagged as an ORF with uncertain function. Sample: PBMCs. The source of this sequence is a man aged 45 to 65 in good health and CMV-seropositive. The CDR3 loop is CASSPHPTGQGTYEQYF. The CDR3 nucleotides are TGCGCCAGCAGTCCACACCCCACGGGACAGGGGACCTACGAGCAGTACTTC.